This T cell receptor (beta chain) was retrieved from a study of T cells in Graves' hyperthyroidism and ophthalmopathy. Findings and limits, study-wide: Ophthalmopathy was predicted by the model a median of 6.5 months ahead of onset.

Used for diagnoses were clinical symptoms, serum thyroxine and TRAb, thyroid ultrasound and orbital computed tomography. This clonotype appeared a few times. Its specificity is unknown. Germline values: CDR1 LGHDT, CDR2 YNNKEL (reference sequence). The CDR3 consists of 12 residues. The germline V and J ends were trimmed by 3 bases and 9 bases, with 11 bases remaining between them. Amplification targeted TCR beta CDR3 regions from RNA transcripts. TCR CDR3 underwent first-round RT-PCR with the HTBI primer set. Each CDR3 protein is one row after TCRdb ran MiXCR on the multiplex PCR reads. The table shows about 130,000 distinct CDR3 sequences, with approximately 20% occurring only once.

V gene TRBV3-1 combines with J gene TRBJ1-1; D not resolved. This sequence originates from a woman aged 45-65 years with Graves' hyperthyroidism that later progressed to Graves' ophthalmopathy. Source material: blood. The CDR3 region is CASSQGFSKAFF. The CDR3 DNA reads TGTGCCAGCAGCCAGGGTTTTTCGAAAGCTTTCTTT.